Presented here are 18 T cell receptor beta chains from one specimen sequenced in a study of follicular helper T cells after annual influenza vaccination. The time point here: 2015-2016 season, 7 days after influenza vaccination. The repertoire was sequenced with immunoSEQ multiplex PCR; TCRdb's copy has only in-frame clones and lacks some. The sample yields just over 7,000 clones, approximately 80% seen once. Sequenced here: CXCR5+ CD38- circulating T follicular helper cells from blood, sampled 7 days after influenza vaccination. Subset in this sample: circulating Tfh, non-naive CD4+CXCR5+PD-1+ (ICOS+CD38+ or ICOS-CD38-). The receptors derive from an adult who received the influenza vaccine.

This sequence joins TRBV11-3 and TRBJ2-1, with D uncertain. The CDR3 is 15 amino acids. CDR1 SGHNT and CDR2 YENEEA come from the germline V gene. Deletions cut 1 base from V and 9 bases from J, with 16 bases between. The CDR3 bases are TGTGCCAGCAGCTTAGGGGTTGGGCTAGATGTTGAGCAGTTCTTC. Amino acids: CASSLGVGLDVEQFF.

Only a few counts were recorded for this clone. This sequence joins TRBV23-1 and TRBJ2-7, with D unresolved. TRBV23-1 counts as an open reading frame of uncertain function. This CDR3 is 12 amino acids long. V lost 0 bases and J 6 bases, leaving 6 bases between the germline ends. The CDR3 DNA reads as TGCGCCAGCAGTCAATCCCTCCTCGAGCAGTACTTC. This codes for CASSQSLLEQYF.

A single count supports this clone. The CDR3 DNA reads TGTGCCAGCACCGCGATCGGGACAGTTCCCCATGGCTACACCTTC. The encoded protein is CASTAIGTVPHGYTF. V gene TRBV28 combines with J gene TRBJ1-2; TRBD1 aligns across 7 bases. V dropped 7 bases and J dropped 6; count of bases not matched to a gene: 14. This CDR3 is 15 amino acids long. CDR1 and CDR2 from the germline V gene are MDHEN and SYDVKM.

V gene TRBV2 combines with J gene TRBJ2-1; 7 nucleotides agree with TRBD2. Unmatched junction bases numbered 4, after V lost 4 bases and J lost 7 bases. The CDR3 runs 13 residues. The germline V gene has CDR1 SNHLY and CDR2 FYNNEI. CDR3 nucleotides: TGTGCCAGCAGTGTTGGGACTACAAATGAGCAGTTCTTC. It codes for CASSVGTTNEQFF.

The chain couples TRBV7-3 to TRBJ2-5, with D maybe TRBD1 (6 bases). Germline V gene lookup returns CDR1 SGHTA and CDR2 FQGTGA. Trimming pared 5 bases from V and 3 bases from J, leaving 13 bases between. This CDR3 comprises 14 residues. For the CDR3, the DNA is TGTGCCAGCAGCCAAGGGGGAAGGAAAGAGACCCAGTACTTC. It is translated as CASSQGGRKETQYF. The full variable domain, with the rest looked up from reference TRBV7-3 and TRBJ2-5, is GAGVSQTPSNKVTEKGKYVELRCDPISGHTALYWYRQSLGQGPEFLIYFQGTGAADDSGLPNDRFFAVRPEGSVSTLKIQRTERGDSAVYLCASSQGGRKETQYFGPGTRLLVL.

The CDR3 coding sequence is TGTGCCAGCAGCTTGTATTCGGGGGAGGGGAGCAATCAGCCCCAGCATTTT. This codes for CASSLYSGEGSNQPQHF. The chain recombines TRBV5-8 with TRBJ1-5, with D maybe TRBD1 (5 bases). This CDR3 comprises 17 residues. CDR1 and CDR2 (germline): SGHTS, YDEGEE. Trimming removed 1 base from V and 1 base from J, with 15 bases in between.

The rearrangement uses TRBV15 and TRBJ1-1; D unclear. In germline, CDR1 is LNHNV, CDR2 YYDKDF (reference sequence). The V gene lost 1 base and the J gene lost 4 bases, with 10 bases spanning the gap. The CDR3 is made up of 14 amino acids. Here the CDR3 reads CATSRGPGGTEAFF. The CDR3 DNA is TGTGCCACCAGCAGAGGACCCGGCGGCACTGAAGCTTTCTTT.

The V gene is TRBV6-6, the J gene TRBJ2-3; D gene unclear. Trimming cost V 2 bases and J 1 base, with 4 bases left between them. Germline CDR1 MNHNY, CDR2 SVGAGI (reference sequence). The CDR3 runs to 13 residues. CDR3 protein: CASSYPGTDTQYF. For the CDR3, the DNA is TGTGCCAGCAGTTACCCTGGCACAGATACGCAGTATTTT.

The table lists this clone with a count of one. This chain connects TRBV28 to TRBJ2-1; 11 bases agree with TRBD1. This CDR3 is built from 16 residues. Trimming at V came to 4 bases and at J to 8 bases, leaving 10 bases not matched to a gene. CDR1 and CDR2 from the germline V gene are MDHEN and SYDVKM. The CDR3 nucleotides read TGTGCCAGCAGTTCCCCGGACAGGGGGCGCGCACATGAGCAGTTCTTC. Protein product: CASSSPDRGRAHEQFF.

The J gene is TRBJ1-5, the V gene TRBV2, with 7 bases matching TRBD1. Trimming took 8 bases from V and 0 from J; bases not matched to a gene: 13. The CDR3 is made up of 17 amino acids. Germline V CDR1 and CDR2: SNHLY, FYNNEI. The CDR3 sequence is CASSPRAGGYSNQPQHF. The CDR3 coding sequence is TGTGCCAGCTCACCAAGGGCAGGGGGTTATAGCAATCAGCCCCAGCATTTT.

This clone showed up just once. The chain recombines TRBV9 with TRBJ2-5; 10 bases map to TRBD1. CDR1 and CDR2 (germline): SGDLS, YYNGEE. The junction had 4 bases not matched to a gene; V was cut back by 0 bases and J by 5 bases. This CDR3 has 15 amino acids. CDR3 in DNA: TGTGCCAGCAGCGTAGTGGGGACAGGGGTGGAGACCCAGTACTTC. It yields the protein CASSVVGTGVETQYF.

This clone was detected once. The rearrangement joins TRBV6-6 to TRBJ1-2; D perhaps matches TRBD1 (6 bases). V was pared by 7 bases and J by 8 bases, with 20 bases between. Germline V gene sequence: CDR1 MNHNY, CDR2 SVGAGI (reference sequence). CDR3 length: 14 residues. CDR3 in DNA: TGTGCCAGCATGCCCCCTTCAGGGGATCGGGGCTACACCTTC. This codes for CASMPPSGDRGYTF.

In nucleotides, the CDR3 is TGTGCCAGCAGCCGCGGACAGGGATATAACTATGGCTACACCTTC. Translated: CASSRGQGYNYGYTF. V gene TRBV7-9 combines with J gene TRBJ1-2, with 8 bases lining up with TRBD1. Germline V gene data show CDR1 as SEHNR and CDR2 as FQNEAQ (reference sequence). V trimming: 5 bases; J trimming: 1 base; junction bases outside the gene matches: 6. This CDR3 is 15 amino acids long.

The chain is built from TRBV7-6 and TRBJ2-6; 7 positions match TRBD2. The junction had 9 bases not matched to a gene; V was cut back by 4 bases and J by 3 bases. CDR3 size: 17 residues. Germline-derived CDR1 and CDR2 are SGHVS and FNYEAQ. CDR3 sequence: CASSSRGGGGGANVLTF. The CDR3 nucleotides read TGTGCCAGCAGCTCGCGCGGGGGAGGTGGTGGGGCCAACGTCCTGACTTTC.

This chain joins TRBV19 and TRBJ1-2; a possible D gene is TRBD1 (6 bases). From germline, CDR1 is LNHDA and CDR2 SQIVND (reference sequence). V was pared by 3 bases and J by 7 bases, with 12 bases between. The CDR3 is 13 residues long. The CDR3 region is CASSIDRLSGYTF. CDR3 DNA: TGTGCCAGTAGTATCGACAGGTTATCTGGCTACACCTTC. The whole variable domain, remainder taken from reference TRBV19 and TRBJ1-2, is DGGITQSPKYLFRKEGQNVTLSCEQNLNHDAMYWYRQDPGQGLRLIYYSQIVNDFQKGDIAEGYSVSREKKESFPLTVTSAQKNPTAFYLCASSIDRLSGYTFGSGTRLTVV.

This clone came up a few times. The CDR3 DNA follows: TGTGCCAGTACCTGGGACCCCGAGGGCGCAGATACGCAGTATTTT. Residues: CASTWDPEGADTQYF. V is TRBV19 and J is TRBJ2-3, with D possibly called TRBD1 or TRBD2 (5 bases each). CDR3 length: 15 residues. V lost 7 bases and J lost 4, with 18 bases in between. Per germline, CDR1 LNHDA and CDR2 SQIVND (reference sequence).

CDR3 in amino acids: CASSVDSGSGGYIQYF. DNA of the CDR3: TGTGCCAGCAGTGTGGATAGCGGGAGCGGGGGATACATTCAGTACTTC. The chain recombines TRBV6-1 with TRBJ2-4; TRBD2 aligns across 9 bases. The V and J ends lost 4 bases and 8 bases, in that order; junction bases with no gene match: 12. The CDR3 is made up of 16 amino acids. In germline, CDR1 is MNHNS, CDR2 SASEGT.

This chain joins TRBV6-6 and TRBJ1-2; TRBD1 is a possible D gene (6 bases). Deletions cut 0 bases from V and 4 bases from J, with 9 bases between. Germline-derived CDR1 and CDR2 are MNHNY and SVGAGI (reference sequence). CDR3 length: 14 residues. The CDR3, as DNA: TGTGCCAGCAGTTACTCGGGACAAGTCTATGGCTACACCTTC. It yields the protein CASSYSGQVYGYTF.